These T cell receptor beta chains were read from a single sample in a study of blood T cell repertoires in COVID-19. Sequencing used immunoSEQ multiplex PCR; TCRdb keeps in-frame clones, though not all of them. Here the sample spans 100,000 to 120,000 clones, around 90% being singletons. Source material: peripheral blood. Receptor source: a human donor in a cohort sampled during active COVID-19. Both conserved end residues are part of each CDR3. The D gene is left open where the match is weak. Expanded clones are given a class, and other clones once, few, many or no size at all.

j_gene: TRBJ2-6; v_gene: TRBV19; len: 18; abundance: NA; d_gene: NA; CDR3aa: CASSIEGRGGPGANVLTF; CDR3nt: TGTGCCAGTAGTATAGAAGGCCGGGGAGGCCCTGGGGCCAACGTCCTGACTTTC
j_gene: TRBJ1-2; v_gene: TRBV19; len: 15; abundance: NA; d_gene: TRBD1; CDR3aa: CASSITGTGGYGYTF; CDR3nt: TGTGCCAGTAGTATTACAGGGACAGGGGGCTATGGCTACACCTTC
j_gene: TRBJ1-1; v_gene: TRBV19; len: 16; abundance: NA; d_gene: TRBD1; CDR3aa: CASKDRGGYGRTEAFF; CDR3nt: TGTGCCAGTAAAGACAGGGGCGGCTATGGGCGCACTGAAGCTTTCTTT
j_gene: TRBJ2-3; v_gene: TRBV9; len: 14; abundance: NA; d_gene: TRBD2; CDR3aa: CASSPSGDTDTQYF; CDR3nt: TGTGCCAGCAGCCCTAGCGGGGACACAGATACGCAGTATTTT
j_gene: TRBJ2-5; v_gene: TRBV4-3; len: 13; abundance: NA; d_gene: NA; CDR3aa: CASSQDLRETQYF; CDR3nt: TGCGCCAGCAGCCAAGATCTGAGGGAGACCCAGTACTTC
j_gene: TRBJ1-2; v_gene: TRBV5-1; len: 13; abundance: NA; d_gene: TRBD1; CDR3aa: CASSSDRGHGYTF; CDR3nt: TGCGCCAGCAGCTCTGACAGGGGGCATGGCTACACCTTC
j_gene: TRBJ1-1; v_gene: TRBV11-2; len: 16; abundance: NA; d_gene: TRBD1; CDR3aa: CASSTPRTGMNTEAFF; CDR3nt: TGTGCCAGCAGCACCCCCAGGACAGGGATGAACACTGAAGCTTTCTTT
j_gene: TRBJ1-2; v_gene: TRBV2; len: 12; abundance: NA; d_gene: TRBD1; CDR3aa: CASLGQGARYTF; CDR3nt: TGTGCCAGCTTGGGACAGGGGGCCCGCTACACCTTC
j_gene: TRBJ2-3; v_gene: TRBV19; len: 14; abundance: NA; d_gene: NA; CDR3aa: CASNRQKSTDTQYF; CDR3nt: TGTGCCAGCAACCGACAGAAGAGCACAGATACGCAGTATTTT
j_gene: TRBJ2-5; v_gene: TRBV3-1/TRBV3-2; len: 17; abundance: NA; d_gene: NA; CDR3aa: CASMSGVGVATRGTQYF; CDR3nt: TGTGCCAGCATGAGCGGGGTAGGCGTTGCGACCAGGGGGACCCAGTACTTC
j_gene: TRBJ2-5; v_gene: TRBV5-4; len: 17; abundance: NA; d_gene: NA; CDR3aa: CASSYGTPGPRPETQYF; CDR3nt: TGTGCCAGCAGCTACGGGACACCGGGACCCAGACCAGAGACCCAGTACTTC
j_gene: TRBJ2-2; v_gene: TRBV5-5; len: 16; abundance: NA; d_gene: TRBD1; CDR3aa: CASSLWGTGNTGELFF; CDR3nt: TGTGCCAGCAGCCTCTGGGGGACAGGCAACACCGGGGAGCTGTTTTTT
j_gene: TRBJ2-1; v_gene: TRBV3-1/TRBV3-2; len: 17; abundance: NA; d_gene: NA; CDR3aa: CASSQALAASSYNEQFF; CDR3nt: TGTGCCAGCAGCCAAGCACTAGCTGCCAGCTCCTACAATGAGCAGTTCTTC
j_gene: TRBJ2-7; v_gene: TRBV9; len: 15; abundance: NA; d_gene: NA; CDR3aa: CASSVAVGEGDEQYF; CDR3nt: TGTGCCAGCAGCGTAGCAGTGGGAGAAGGCGACGAGCAGTACTTC
j_gene: TRBJ1-1; v_gene: TRBV29-1; len: 15; abundance: NA; d_gene: NA; CDR3aa: CSVEVPTNRNTEAFF; CDR3nt: TGCAGCGTTGAGGTCCCCACTAATAGGAACACTGAAGCTTTCTTT
j_gene: TRBJ2-7; v_gene: TRBV5-1; len: 16; abundance: NA; d_gene: TRBD2; CDR3aa: CASSGGTSGYTYEQYF; CDR3nt: TGCGCCAGCAGCGGAGGGACTAGCGGTTACACCTACGAGCAGTACTTC
j_gene: TRBJ1-5; v_gene: TRBV5-5; len: 14; abundance: NA; d_gene: NA; CDR3aa: CASSLDGLNQPQHF; CDR3nt: TGTGCCAGCAGCTTGGACGGACTTAATCAGCCCCAGCATTTT
j_gene: TRBJ2-1; v_gene: TRBV27; len: 15; abundance: once; d_gene: TRBD2; CDR3aa: CASSPAWTSVNEQFF; CDR3nt: TGTGCCAGCAGTCCGGCCTGGACTAGCGTCAATGAGCAGTTCTTC
j_gene: TRBJ1-4; v_gene: TRBV6-5; len: 15; abundance: NA; d_gene: TRBD1; CDR3aa: CASSYTGASNEKLFF; CDR3nt: TGTGCCAGCAGTTACACAGGGGCCTCGAATGAAAAACTGTTTTTT
j_gene: TRBJ2-5; v_gene: TRBV4-1; len: 14; abundance: NA; d_gene: NA; CDR3aa: CASSAVELQETQYF; CDR3nt: TGCGCCAGCAGCGCCGTAGAACTACAAGAGACCCAGTACTTC
j_gene: TRBJ2-7; v_gene: TRBV9; len: 15; abundance: NA; d_gene: NA; CDR3aa: CASSVDPGAEYEQYF; CDR3nt: TGTGCCAGCAGCGTAGATCCGGGAGCGGAGTACGAGCAGTACTTC
j_gene: TRBJ1-5; v_gene: TRBV30; len: 14; abundance: few; d_gene: NA; CDR3aa: CAWSGQIGNQPQHF; CDR3nt: TGTGCCTGGTCGGGACAAATCGGGAATCAGCCCCAGCATTTT
j_gene: TRBJ2-5; v_gene: TRBV13; len: 14; abundance: NA; d_gene: TRBD2; CDR3aa: CASSSTSGPETQYF; CDR3nt: TGTGCCAGCAGCTCTACTAGCGGGCCTGAGACCCAGTACTTC
j_gene: TRBJ1-5; v_gene: TRBV7-2; len: 14; abundance: NA; d_gene: TRBD1; CDR3aa: CASSFTGAIQPQHF; CDR3nt: TGTGCCAGCAGCTTTACAGGGGCTATTCAGCCCCAGCATTTT
j_gene: TRBJ1-5; v_gene: TRBV5-4; len: 13; abundance: NA; d_gene: NA; CDR3aa: CASSLAGSQPQHF; CDR3nt: TGTGCCAGCAGCTTGGCCGGGAGTCAGCCCCAGCATTTT
j_gene: TRBJ2-1; v_gene: TRBV3-1/TRBV3-2; len: 17; abundance: NA; d_gene: TRBD2; CDR3aa: CASSQVASGGRLDEQFF; CDR3nt: TGTGCCAGCAGCCAAGTCGCTAGCGGGGGGCGGTTGGATGAGCAGTTCTTC
j_gene: TRBJ2-3; v_gene: TRBV12-3/TRBV12-4; len: 13; abundance: once; d_gene: TRBD1; CDR3aa: CASRGQGTDTQYF; CDR3nt: TGTGCCAGCAGGGGACAGGGAACAGATACGCAGTATTTT
j_gene: TRBJ2-5; v_gene: TRBV18; len: 13; abundance: NA; d_gene: NA; CDR3aa: CASSPVSGETQYF; CDR3nt: TGTGCCAGCTCACCGGTCTCGGGGGAGACCCAGTACTTC
j_gene: TRBJ2-5; v_gene: TRBV25-1; len: 15; abundance: NA; d_gene: NA; CDR3aa: CASSEYRGGGETQYF; CDR3nt: TGTGCCAGCAGTGAATATAGGGGAGGTGGGGAGACCCAGTACTTC
j_gene: TRBJ2-7; v_gene: TRBV28; len: 15; abundance: NA; d_gene: TRBD2; CDR3aa: CASSLSVSGSYEQYF; CDR3nt: TGTGCCAGCAGTTTATCGGTTAGCGGGAGTTACGAGCAGTACTTC
j_gene: TRBJ1-1; v_gene: TRBV5-1; len: 16; abundance: NA; d_gene: NA; CDR3aa: CASSLFGPLPGTEAFF; CDR3nt: TGCGCCAGCAGCTTGTTTGGGCCCCTTCCTGGGACTGAAGCTTTCTTT
j_gene: TRBJ2-3; v_gene: TRBV4-3; len: 18; abundance: NA; d_gene: TRBD1; CDR3aa: CASSPQPPGQGFTDTQYF; CDR3nt: TGCGCCAGCAGCCCGCAGCCCCCGGGACAGGGCTTCACAGATACGCAGTATTTT
j_gene: TRBJ2-2; v_gene: TRBV4-1; len: 16; abundance: NA; d_gene: NA; CDR3aa: CASSQDEWAGGGALFF; CDR3nt: TGCGCCAGCAGCCAAGATGAATGGGCTGGAGGGGGCGCGCTGTTTTTT
j_gene: TRBJ2-6; v_gene: TRBV28; len: 16; abundance: once; d_gene: NA; CDR3aa: CASRKTLKAGANVLTF; CDR3nt: TGTGCCAGCAGGAAGACATTAAAAGCTGGGGCCAACGTCCTGACTTTC
j_gene: TRBJ2-1; v_gene: TRBV7-3; len: 19; abundance: NA; d_gene: TRBD2; CDR3aa: CASSDTSGRRPWAYNEQFF; CDR3nt: TGTGCCAGCAGCGATACTAGCGGGAGAAGGCCTTGGGCCTACAATGAGCAGTTCTTC
j_gene: TRBJ1-6; v_gene: TRBV30; len: 17; abundance: NA; d_gene: TRBD1; CDR3aa: CAWSPTGGAGSYSPLHF; CDR3nt: TGTGCCTGGAGTCCTACAGGGGGCGCGGGGTCTTATTCACCCCTCCACTTT
j_gene: TRBJ1-1; v_gene: TRBV18; len: 14; abundance: NA; d_gene: TRBD1; CDR3aa: CASSPEGARGEAFF; CDR3nt: TGTGCCAGCTCACCGGAGGGGGCTAGAGGTGAAGCTTTCTTT
j_gene: TRBJ1-2; v_gene: TRBV19; len: 13; abundance: medium-sized; d_gene: TRBD1; CDR3aa: CASSIGTVYGYTF; CDR3nt: TGTGCCAGTAGTATCGGGACAGTCTATGGCTACACCTTC
j_gene: TRBJ2-1; v_gene: TRBV6-4; len: 13; abundance: NA; d_gene: TRBD2; CDR3aa: CASSGLAGREQFF; CDR3nt: TGTGCCAGCAGTGGACTAGCGGGGAGGGAGCAGTTCTTC
j_gene: TRBJ1-5; v_gene: TRBV4-3; len: 13; abundance: NA; d_gene: NA; CDR3aa: CASSQVLNQPQHF; CDR3nt: TGCGCCAGCAGCCAAGTCCTTAATCAGCCCCAGCATTTT
j_gene: TRBJ1-2; v_gene: TRBV27; len: 15; abundance: once; d_gene: NA; CDR3aa: CASSLVGRANYGYTF; CDR3nt: TGTGCCAGCAGTTTAGTGGGTCGGGCTAACTATGGCTACACCTTC
j_gene: TRBJ2-2; v_gene: TRBV19; len: 16; abundance: NA; d_gene: NA; CDR3aa: CASSAIYREATGELFF; CDR3nt: TGTGCCAGTAGTGCAATCTACCGGGAAGCCACCGGGGAGCTGTTTTTT
j_gene: TRBJ1-2; v_gene: TRBV20-1; len: 15; abundance: NA; d_gene: NA; CDR3aa: CSASPLHSGFSGYTF; CDR3nt: TGCAGTGCTAGTCCCCTCCATTCAGGGTTTAGTGGCTACACCTTC
j_gene: TRBJ2-1; v_gene: TRBV7-2; len: 16; abundance: few; d_gene: TRBD2; CDR3aa: CASSLAGGTMGDEQFF; CDR3nt: TGTGCCAGCAGCTTAGCGGGCGGGACTATGGGCGATGAGCAGTTCTTC